This T cell receptor beta chain was identified during a study of T cell responses to AZD1222 COVID-19 vaccine. Findings and caveats of the study: In a largely white British group with more females than males, clonal diversity was possibly underestimated.

Of note for this clone: The antigen is undetermined.

V lost 2 bases to trimming and J lost 3 bases; unmatched junction nucleotides: 7. Germline values: CDR1 SGDLS, CDR2 YYNGEE. CDR3 length: 16 amino acids. TCRdb's table, derived via immunoSEQ multiplex PCR, lists solely in-frame clones and lacks some. The sample shows 120,000 to 150,000 clones, 90% to 95% of them seen only once. The TCR sequence derives from an adult in good health. Source: peripheral blood, taken on day 0 of AZD1222 vaccination. The chain is built from TRBV9 and TRBJ2-2; 7 bases align to TRBD1. CDR3 residues: CASSVFTGTDTGELFF. The CDR3 nucleotides are TGTGCCAGCAGCGTCTTTACCGGGACAGACACCGGGGAGCTGTTTTTT.